This is a list of T cell receptor beta chains from one sample in a study of cytomegalovirus exposure and HLA in healthy donors. Assay: immunoSEQ multiplex PCR; the TCRdb copy retains only in-frame clones and omits some. This table has 150,000 to 200,000 clones, approximately 82% appearing once. Sample: PBMCs. These receptors came from a male donor in good health and CMV-seronegative. CDR3s include the opening cysteine and the closing phenylalanine or tryptophan. Fields, in order: V gene, J gene, clone size, D gene, CDR3 protein, CDR3 DNA. The D gene is left open where the match is weak. The listing skips clone size in some rows; elsewhere it reads once, few, many or a size class.

>TRBV5-6|TRBJ1-6|-|TRBD1
CASSLGGPSGQSALHF
TGTGCCAGCAGCTTGGGGGGCCCATCGGGACAGTCAGCCCTCCACTTT
>TRBV7-6|TRBJ2-5|-|-
CASSLAPGRQETQYF
TGTGCCAGCAGCTTAGCCCCAGGGCGACAAGAGACCCAGTACTTC
>TRBV7-7|TRBJ2-2|few|-
CASSHTNTGELFF
TGTGCCAGCAGCCATACTAACACCGGGGAGCTGTTTTTT
>TRBV27|TRBJ1-2|few|-
CASSPSGVSYGYTF
TGTGCCAGCAGCCCTAGCGGGGTAAGCTATGGCTACACCTTC
>TRBV9|TRBJ2-7|-|TRBD2
CASSVAWTSGKTYEQYF
TGTGCCAGCAGCGTCGCCTGGACTAGCGGGAAGACCTACGAGCAGTACTTC
>TRBV11-3|TRBJ2-3|-|TRBD2
CASSLGLRTSSADTQYF
TGTGCCAGCAGCTTAGGCCTCAGGACTAGCTCGGCAGATACGCAGTATTTT
>TRBV6-6|TRBJ2-3|few|TRBD2
CASSYRGGLGTDTQYF
TGTGCCAGCAGTTACCGGGGGGGTTTGGGCACAGATACGCAGTATTTT
>TRBV11-2|TRBJ1-1|-|-
CASSLGGARNTEAFF
TGTGCCAGCAGCTTAGGTGGGGCCAGGAACACTGAAGCTTTCTTT
>TRBV9|TRBJ1-3|-|-
CASSVAGGGLPDTIYF
TGTGCCAGCAGCGTAGCCGGGGGGGGGCTGCCGGACACCATATATTTT
>TRBV6-6|TRBJ2-5|-|TRBD1
CASRGERTGGMGEQYF
TGTGCCAGCAGGGGAGAAAGGACAGGGGGTATGGGGGAGCAGTACTTC
>TRBV11-3|TRBJ2-7|-|-
CASSLSRGGEQYF
TGTGCCAGCAGCTTAAGCAGAGGAGGGGAGCAGTACTTC
>TRBV6-5|TRBJ2-7|once|TRBD2
CASSYLGGSYEQYF
TGTGCCAGCAGTTACTTGGGAGGGTCCTACGAGCAGTACTTC
>TRBV19|TRBJ2-3|-|-
CASSIFSGGTDTQYF
TGTGCCAGTAGTATCTTTTCGGGAGGCACAGATACGCAGTATTTT
>TRBV29-1|TRBJ2-7|few|TRBD1
CSVVRAGGAYPHEQYF
TGCAGCGTTGTTCGGGCAGGGGGCGCTTACCCCCACGAGCAGTACTTC
>TRBV6-5|TRBJ2-5|-|-
CASRTLGQFGETQYF
TGTGCCAGCAGAACCTTGGGGCAGTTTGGAGAGACCCAGTACTTC
>TRBV13|TRBJ1-3|once|TRBD1
CASSLKTGSGNTIYF
TGTGCCAGCAGCCTCAAGACAGGGTCTGGAAACACCATATATTTT
>TRBV5-1|TRBJ2-7|-|TRBD2
CASSLEPSGIGHEQYF
TGCGCCAGCAGCTTGGAACCTAGCGGGATAGGTCACGAGCAGTACTTC
>TRBV27|TRBJ1-2|-|TRBD1
CASSLRTGVGYTF
TGTGCCAGCAGTTTACGGACAGGGGTCGGCTACACCTTC
>TRBV6-1|TRBJ2-5|-|-
CASSEGTRETQYF
TGTGCCAGCAGTGAAGGCACAAGAGAGACCCAGTACTTC
>TRBV6-4|TRBJ2-2|-|TRBD2
CAYSLRGGTGELFF
TGTGCCTACTCTCTCCGGGGGGGAACCGGGGAGCTGTTTTTT
>TRBV5-4|TRBJ1-6|once|-
CASSPDGGASLHF
TGTGCCAGCAGCCCAGATGGCGGGGCTTCCCTCCACTTT
>TRBV10-3|TRBJ2-1|-|TRBD1
CAISPGQGIYNEQFF
TGTGCCATCAGCCCGGGACAGGGTATCTACAATGAGCAGTTCTTC
>TRBV6-6|TRBJ1-4|few|TRBD1
CASTFIRGSEKLFF
TGTGCCAGCACTTTTATCAGGGGGAGTGAAAAACTGTTTTTT
>TRBV9|TRBJ1-5|once|-
CASSVGGGFQPQHF
TGTGCCAGCAGCGTAGGTGGGGGCTTTCAGCCCCAGCATTTT